The entry below gives a single TCR beta chain sequence along with its context. Its antigen is still unknown. The PCR used 60 Vbeta and 13 Jbeta primers. The assay was immunoSEQ multiplex PCR, and TCRdb's table has in-frame clones only and misses some. The table lists some 170,000 clones, roughly 79% of them singletons. This record comes from a study of cytomegalovirus exposure and HLA in healthy donors. Study details: HLA-typed donors contributed 80 million or so unique TCRs, which were held in an early data release. Study-wide findings and caveats: Common viral pathogens seemed to be connected with several of the most significant clusters, according to a later analysis. Previously analyzed data showed that most TCR beta V segments were productive at a frequency of about 87% or about 30%.

Trimming removed 0 bases at V and 8 bases at J, with 17 bases between. Germline CDR1 reads SGHRS; CDR2 reads YFSETQ. The CDR3 contains 16 residues. Healthy individuals who donated bone marrow served as the donors. The TCR sequence derives from a woman aged 45 to 65 in good health and CMV-seronegative. This chain links TRBV5-1 with TRBJ2-2; the D gene is possibly TRBD2 (5 bases). Sample: PBMCs. Written as DNA, the CDR3 is TGCGCCAGCAGCTTGGTCGGCGACGGGGATTTGGGGGAGCTGTTTTTT. Translation: CASSLVGDGDLGELFF.